This is a list of T cell receptor beta chains from one sample in a study of tumor-infiltrating lymphocytes in primary liver carcinoma. TCRdb reprocessed the multiplex PCR reads via MiXCR and lists one record per CDR3 protein. The sample comprises 90,000 to 150,000 distinct CDR3 sequences, roughly 75% of which are singletons, and over 8% rests with the top ten. The sample consisted of tumor-adjacent normal liver tissue. These receptors were collected from a woman in her sixties with primary liver carcinoma and hepatitis B virus infection. Each CDR3 is given with its conserved first and last residue. The order of the fields is clone size, D gene, V gene, J gene, CDR3 protein, CDR3 DNA. D genes are given only for firm matches. Where a row states a size, it is once, few, many or the class of an expanded clone; other rows omit it.

>-|-|TRBV4-1|TRBJ2-1
CASSRDYYNEKFF
TGCGCCAGCAGTCGTGACTATTACAATGAGAAGTTCTTC
>few|TRBD2|TRBV11-2|TRBJ2-1
CASSPGLAFDNGQFF
TGTGCCAGCAGTCCGGGACTAGCCTTTGACAACGGGCAGTTCTTC
>-|-|TRBV11-2|TRBJ1-1
CASSLSRFKGTEAFF
TGTGCCAGCAGCCTATCCCGGTTTAAGGGGACTGAAGCTTTCTTT
>-|-|TRBV28|TRBJ2-2
CASTPGGKNTGELFF
TGTGCCAGCACCCCAGGAGGGAAGAACACCGGGGAGCTGTTTTTT
>few|TRBD2|TRBV7-8|TRBJ2-1
CASGPFSGRVNEQFF
TGTGCCAGCGGCCCCTTCAGCGGGAGGGTCAATGAGCAGTTCTTC
>-|-|TRBV29-1|TRBJ2-3
CSVEGWLTGSNTDTQYF
TGCAGCGTTGAAGGTTGGCTAACGGGAAGCAATACAGATACGCAGTATTTT
>many|-|TRBV5-6|TRBJ1-2
CASSSGHGYGYTF
TGTGCCAGCAGTTCCGGACACGGCTATGGCTACACCTTC
>-|TRBD1|TRBV28|TRBJ1-4
CASSPWQGAGKLFF
TGTGCCAGCAGCCCCTGGCAGGGGGCCGGAAAACTGTTTTTT
>-|TRBD2|TRBV11-2|TRBJ2-5
CASSLGEGLQETQYF
TGTGCCAGCAGCTTAGGGGAGGGGCTACAAGAGACCCAGTACTTC
>-|TRBD1|TRBV7-8|TRBJ2-1
CASSARQGPYNEQFF
TGTGCCAGCAGCGCGCGACAGGGGCCCTACAATGAACAGTTCTTC
>-|-|TRBV12-5|TRBJ2-3
CDSGLSSTGTQYF
TGTGATAGTGGTTTGTCGAGCACAGGTACGCAGTATTTT
>-|-|TRBV11-1|TRBJ2-1
CVSSRTRTPYNEQFF
TGTGTCAGCAGCAGAACACGGACACCTTACAATGAGCAGTTCTTC
>many|TRBD1|TRBV6-6|TRBJ2-7
CASSYSVGTATYEQYF
TGTGCCAGCAGTTACTCTGTGGGGACAGCTACCTACGAGCAGTACTTC
>many|-|TRBV6-6|TRBJ1-4
CASSTSRGVEKLFF
TGTGCCAGCAGCACATCGCGAGGGGTAGAAAAACTGTTTTTT
>-|-|TRBV6-4|TRBJ2-7
CASSQTDGRSYEQYF
TGTGCCAGCAGTCAAACCGACGGCAGGTCTTACGAGCAGTACTTC
>-|-|TRBV20-1|TRBJ2-1
CSAARDSRTDEQFF
TGCAGTGCCGCCCGGGACTCAAGGACCGATGAGCAGTTCTTC
>once|TRBD2|TRBV6-5|TRBJ2-5
CASSPGTSGEQETQYF
TGTGCCAGCAGTCCCGGGACTAGCGGGGAACAAGAGACCCAGTACTTC
>few|-|TRBV19|TRBJ2-7
CARTPGRPGEQYF
TGTGCCAGGACTCCGGGACGCCCTGGCGAGCAGTACTTC
>-|TRBD2|TRBV6-1|TRBJ2-4
CASGGGGKNIHYF
TGCGCCAGCGGGGGGGGAGGGAAAAACATTCACTACTTC
>many|-|TRBV28|TRBJ2-6
CASSSVDSGANVLTF
TGTGCCAGCAGTTCGGTGGACTCTGGGGCCAATGTCCTGACTTTC
>many|-|TRBV28|TRBJ2-1
CASSSQSWSYNEQFF
TGTGCCAGCAGTTCCCAGAGTTGGTCCTACAATGAGCAGTTCTTC
>-|TRBD1|TRBV5-1|TRBJ1-6
CASSLAYRGHSPLHF
TGCGCCAGCAGCTTGGCCTACAGGGGACATTCACCCCTCCACTTT
>many|-|TRBV12-3/TRBV12-4|TRBJ1-1
CASSRQGDTEAFF
TGTGCCAGCAGTCGCCAAGGGGACACTGAAGCTTTCTTT
>-|TRBD1|TRBV5-1|TRBJ1-3
CASSQQTGTAGNTIYF
TGCGCCAGCAGCCAACAGACCGGGACAGCTGGAAACACCATATATTTT
>-|-|TRBV6-2/TRBV6-3|TRBJ1-2
CASSPQADYGYTF
TGTGCCAGCAGTCCACAGGCAGACTATGGCTACACCTTC
>once|TRBD2|TRBV29-1|TRBJ2-2
CSIGTSCNTGELFF
TGCAGCATTGGGACTAGCTGTAACACCGGGGAGCTGTTTTTT